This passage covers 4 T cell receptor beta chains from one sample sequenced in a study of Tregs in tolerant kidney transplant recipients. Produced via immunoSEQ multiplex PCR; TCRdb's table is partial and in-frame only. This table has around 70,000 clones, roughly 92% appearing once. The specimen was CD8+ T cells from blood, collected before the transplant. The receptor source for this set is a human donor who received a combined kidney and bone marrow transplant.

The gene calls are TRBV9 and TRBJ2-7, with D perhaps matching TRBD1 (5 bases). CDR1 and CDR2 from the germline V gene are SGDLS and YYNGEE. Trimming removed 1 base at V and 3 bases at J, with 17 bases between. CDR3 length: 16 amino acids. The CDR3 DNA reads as TGTGCCAGCAGCGTAAGCAACAGGAGTTCTAGCTACGAGCAGTACTTC. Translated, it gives CASSVSNRSSSYEQYF.

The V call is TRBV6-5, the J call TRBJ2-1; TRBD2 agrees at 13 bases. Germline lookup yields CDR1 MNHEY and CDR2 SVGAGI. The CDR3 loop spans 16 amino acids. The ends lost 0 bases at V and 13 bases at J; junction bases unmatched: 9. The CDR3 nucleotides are TGTGCCAGCAGTTACTCAGGCACTAGCGGGAGGGCGGAACAGTTCTTC. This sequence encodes CASSYSGTSGRAEQFF.

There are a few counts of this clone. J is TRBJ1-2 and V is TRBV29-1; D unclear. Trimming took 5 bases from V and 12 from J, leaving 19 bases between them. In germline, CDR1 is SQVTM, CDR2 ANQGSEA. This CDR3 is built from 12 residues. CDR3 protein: CSVIFWTGLHTF. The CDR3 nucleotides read TGCAGCGTTATATTTTGGACTGGACTCCACACCTTC.

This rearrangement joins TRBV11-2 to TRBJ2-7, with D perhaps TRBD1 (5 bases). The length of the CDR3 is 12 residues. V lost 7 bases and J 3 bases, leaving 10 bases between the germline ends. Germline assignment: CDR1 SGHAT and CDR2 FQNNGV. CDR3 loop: CASTTQGYEQYF. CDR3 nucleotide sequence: TGTGCCAGCACAACCCAGGGCTACGAGCAGTACTTC.